The present T cell receptor beta chain was sequenced within a study of cytomegalovirus exposure and HLA in healthy donors. Study conclusions and caveats: As immune exposure information, only CMV serostatus was available. Among the most significant clusters, several appeared linked to common viral pathogens in a later analysis.

Though nominally healthy at sampling, donors likely had unrecorded immune exposures. As concerns this clone: The target antigen is unknown.

The primer mix had 60 Vbeta and 13 Jbeta primers. Original processing methods: Later work found 65 million to 100 million unique TCR beta chains, with 9 million to 13 million shared. The table came from immunoSEQ multiplex PCR; TCRdb's copy has only in-frame clones and leaves some out. V and J calls and clone size are those listed in that table; D and trimming were worked out from the DNA. This sample has approximately 82,000 clones; roughly four fifths occur once, and the top ten carry around 6.5%. The ends were cut back, 2 bases at V and 2 bases at J, with 5 bases in the middle. CDR3 length: 13 residues. CDR1 is MRHNA and CDR2 is SNTAGT in the germline V gene.

The chain carries TRBV6-4 and TRBJ2-3; D gene uncertain. The receptor's source is a woman aged 45-60 years in good health and CMV-seropositive. The sample taken for sequencing was PBMCs. DNA for the CDR3: TGTGCCAGCAGTGACCAGGCCACAGATACGCAGTATTTT. Translated, it gives CASSDQATDTQYF.